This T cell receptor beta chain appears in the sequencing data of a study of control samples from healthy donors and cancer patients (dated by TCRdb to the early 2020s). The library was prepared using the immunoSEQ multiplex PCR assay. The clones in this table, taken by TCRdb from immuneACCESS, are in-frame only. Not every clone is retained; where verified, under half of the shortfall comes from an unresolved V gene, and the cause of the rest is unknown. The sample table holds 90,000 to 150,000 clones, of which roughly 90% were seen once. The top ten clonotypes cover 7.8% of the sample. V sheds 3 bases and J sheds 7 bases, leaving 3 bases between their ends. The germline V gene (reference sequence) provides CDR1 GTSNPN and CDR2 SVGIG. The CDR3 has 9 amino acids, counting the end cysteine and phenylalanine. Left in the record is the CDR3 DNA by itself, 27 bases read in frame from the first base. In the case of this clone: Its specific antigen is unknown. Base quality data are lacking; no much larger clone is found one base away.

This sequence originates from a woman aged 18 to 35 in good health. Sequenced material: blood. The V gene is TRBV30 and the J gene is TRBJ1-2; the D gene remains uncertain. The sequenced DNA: TGTGCCTGGAGCAGTGGCTACACCTTC. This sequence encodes CAWSSGYTF.